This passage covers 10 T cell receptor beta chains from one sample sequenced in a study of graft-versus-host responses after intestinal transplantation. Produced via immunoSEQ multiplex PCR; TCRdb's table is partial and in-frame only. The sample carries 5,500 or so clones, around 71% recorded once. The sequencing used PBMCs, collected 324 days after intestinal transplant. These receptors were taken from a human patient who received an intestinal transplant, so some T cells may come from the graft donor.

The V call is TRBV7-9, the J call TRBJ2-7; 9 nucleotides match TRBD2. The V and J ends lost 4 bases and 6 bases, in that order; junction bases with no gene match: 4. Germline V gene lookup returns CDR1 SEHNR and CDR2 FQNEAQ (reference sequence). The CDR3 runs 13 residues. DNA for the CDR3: TGTGCCAGCAGCTCCCTAGCGGGGCGCGAGCAGTACTTC. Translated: CASSSLAGREQYF.

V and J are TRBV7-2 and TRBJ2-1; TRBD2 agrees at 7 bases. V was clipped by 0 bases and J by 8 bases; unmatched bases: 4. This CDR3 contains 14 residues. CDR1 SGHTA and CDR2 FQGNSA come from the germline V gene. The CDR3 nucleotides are TGTGCCAGCAGCTTAGCGGGGGGGTCAGATGAGCAGTTCTTC. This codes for CASSLAGGSDEQFF. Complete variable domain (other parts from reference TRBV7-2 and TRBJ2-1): GAGVSQSPSNKVTEKGKDVELRCDPISGHTALYWYRQSLGQGLEFLIYFQGNSAPDKSGLPSDRFSAERTGGSVSTLTIQRTQQEDSAVYLCASSLAGGSDEQFFGPGTRLTVL.

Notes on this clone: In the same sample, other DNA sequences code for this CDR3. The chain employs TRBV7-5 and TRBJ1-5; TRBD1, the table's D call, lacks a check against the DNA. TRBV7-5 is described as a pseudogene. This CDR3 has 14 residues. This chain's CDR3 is CASSLGTGNQPQHF. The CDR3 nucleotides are TGTGCCAGCAGCTTAGGGACAGGTAATCAGCCCCAGCATTTT.

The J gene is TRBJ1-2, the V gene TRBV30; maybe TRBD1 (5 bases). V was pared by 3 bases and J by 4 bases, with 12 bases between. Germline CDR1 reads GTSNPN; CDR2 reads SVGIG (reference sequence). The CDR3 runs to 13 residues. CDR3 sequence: CAWRQDFSYGYTF. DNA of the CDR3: TGTGCCTGGAGACAGGATTTCAGCTATGGCTACACCTTC.

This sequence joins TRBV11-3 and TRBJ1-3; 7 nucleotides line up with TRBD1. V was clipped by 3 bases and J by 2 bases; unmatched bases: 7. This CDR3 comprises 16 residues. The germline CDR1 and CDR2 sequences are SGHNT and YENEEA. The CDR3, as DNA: TGTGCCAGCAGCTTGGGGGACAGTAGAGCTGGAAACACCATATATTTT. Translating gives CASSLGDSRAGNTIYF. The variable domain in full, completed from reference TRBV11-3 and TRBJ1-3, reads EAGVVQSPRYKIIEKKQPVAFWCNPISGHNTLYWYLQNLGQGPELLIRYENEEAVDDSQLPKDRFSAERLKGVDSTLKIQPAELGDSAVYLCASSLGDSRAGNTIYFGEGSWLTVV.

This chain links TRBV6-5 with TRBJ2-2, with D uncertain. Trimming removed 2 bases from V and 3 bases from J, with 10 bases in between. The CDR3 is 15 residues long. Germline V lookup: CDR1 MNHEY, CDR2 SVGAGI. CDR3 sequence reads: CASSYGQPHTGELFF. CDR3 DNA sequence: TGTGCCAGCAGTTACGGGCAGCCTCACACCGGGGAGCTGTTTTTT.

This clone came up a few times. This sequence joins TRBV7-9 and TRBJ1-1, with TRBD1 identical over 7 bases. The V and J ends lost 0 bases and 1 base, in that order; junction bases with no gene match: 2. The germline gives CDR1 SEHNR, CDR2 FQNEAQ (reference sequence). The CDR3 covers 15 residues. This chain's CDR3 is CASSLAEGANTEAFF. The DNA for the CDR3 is TGTGCCAGCAGCTTAGCTGAGGGGGCGAACACTGAAGCTTTCTTT.

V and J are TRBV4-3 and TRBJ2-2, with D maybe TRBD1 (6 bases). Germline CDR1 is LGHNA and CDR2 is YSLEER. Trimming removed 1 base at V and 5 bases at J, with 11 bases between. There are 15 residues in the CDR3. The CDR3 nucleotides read TGCGCCAGCAGCCAAGCCTGGCAGGGGACCGGGGAGCTGTTTTTT. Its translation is CASSQAWQGTGELFF.

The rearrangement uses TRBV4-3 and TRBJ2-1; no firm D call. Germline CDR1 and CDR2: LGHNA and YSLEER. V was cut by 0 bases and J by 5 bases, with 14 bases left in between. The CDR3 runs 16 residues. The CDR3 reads CASSQDAPRIDNEQFF. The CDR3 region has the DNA TGCGCCAGCAGCCAAGATGCTCCAAGGATTGACAATGAGCAGTTCTTC.

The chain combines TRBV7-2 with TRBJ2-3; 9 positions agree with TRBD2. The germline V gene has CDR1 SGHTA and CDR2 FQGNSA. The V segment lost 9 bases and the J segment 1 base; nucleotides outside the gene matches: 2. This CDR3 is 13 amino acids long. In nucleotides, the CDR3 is TGTGCCAGACTAGCGGGCCGCACAGATACGCAGTATTTT. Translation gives CARLAGRTDTQYF.